Listed below are T cell receptor beta chains from one sample, sequenced in a study of shared clonotypes between healthy human individuals. TCRdb's table, derived via immunoSEQ multiplex PCR, lists solely in-frame clones and lacks some. The sample consists of some 2,100,000 clones, around 95% of them appearing once. The sample comprised naive CD4+ T cells sorted from blood. These receptors all stem from a man younger than 35 in good health. The CDR3 runs from the conserved cysteine through the conserved F or W. A D gene is named only where the DNA matches it firmly. The size entry is marked missing in some rows and otherwise reads once, few, many or a size class.

v_call	clone_size	j_call	d_call	cdr3_aa	cdr3_nt
TRBV6-6	-	TRBJ2-7	TRBD1	CASRGGTGPYEQYF	TGTGCCAGCAGGGGTGGGACAGGGCCCTACGAGCAGTACTTC
TRBV28	-	TRBJ2-7	-	CASSAPSGKSGEQYF	TGTGCCAGCAGCGCCCCCTCAGGGAAATCAGGCGAGCAGTACTTC
TRBV6-5	-	TRBJ2-7	TRBD1	CASSRTGIYEQYF	TGTGCCAGCAGTCGGACAGGGATATACGAGCAGTACTTC
TRBV9	-	TRBJ1-1	TRBD1	CASSVVDRVGVTEAFF	TGTGCCAGCAGCGTAGTGGACAGGGTGGGGGTTACTGAAGCTTTCTTT
TRBV19	-	TRBJ1-2	TRBD1	CASSFRTGVHYYTF	TGTGCCAGTAGTTTCAGGACAGGCGTGCACTACTACACCTTC
TRBV29-1	-	TRBJ2-1	-	CSVARTDGEQFF	TGCAGCGTGGCCCGGACAGACGGTGAGCAGTTCTTC
TRBV5-1	-	TRBJ2-3	-	CASSLAVTSTDTQYF	TGCGCCAGCAGCTTGGCCGTCACCTCCACAGATACGCAGTATTTT
TRBV6-1	-	TRBJ2-4	-	CASSEASLAKNIQYF	TGTGCCAGCAGCGAGGCTAGCCTAGCCAAAAACATTCAGTACTTC
TRBV5-4	-	TRBJ1-4	TRBD1	CASSAGQGAKLFF	TGTGCCAGCAGCGCGGGACAGGGGGCTAAACTGTTTTTT
TRBV19	-	TRBJ1-6	-	CASSTGVRSYNSPLHF	TGTGCCAGTAGTACAGGGGTGCGCTCCTATAATTCACCCCTCCACTTT
TRBV6-1	once	TRBJ2-1	TRBD2	CASSEPRLAGVGNEQFF	TGTGCCAGCAGTGAACCGCGGCTAGCGGGAGTGGGTAATGAGCAGTTCTTC
TRBV28	-	TRBJ1-2	-	CASSLLLGGYELEYGYTF	TGTGCCAGCAGTTTATTGTTGGGCGGTTACGAACTTGAGTATGGCTACACCTTC
TRBV7-8	-	TRBJ1-1	-	CASSLAGNTEAFF	TGTGCCAGCAGCTTAGCAGGGAACACTGAAGCTTTCTTT
TRBV28	-	TRBJ2-3	TRBD2	CASSHSGGADTQYF	TGTGCCAGCAGTCATAGCGGGGGGGCGGATACGCAGTATTTT
TRBV19	-	TRBJ2-7	-	CASSKGQLSSYEQYF	TGTGCCAGTAGTAAGGGTCAACTGAGCTCCTACGAGCAGTACTTC
TRBV11-2	-	TRBJ1-1	-	CASSFRRGETEAFF	TGTGCCAGCAGCTTCCGCCGGGGGGAGACTGAAGCTTTCTTT
TRBV30	-	TRBJ1-1	TRBD1	CAWRRYRDRGITEAFF	TGTGCCTGGAGAAGATACCGGGACAGGGGGATCACTGAAGCTTTCTTT
TRBV7-2	-	TRBJ1-2	-	CASSWTNYGYTF	TGTGCCAGCAGTTGGACTAACTATGGCTACACCTTC
TRBV2	-	TRBJ2-6	-	CASGRQDSGANVLTF	TGTGCCAGCGGACGACAGGACTCTGGGGCCAACGTCCTGACTTTC
TRBV4-1	-	TRBJ1-1	-	CASSQGQGRYTEAFF	TGCGCCAGCAGCCAAGGCCAGGGGCGGTACACTGAAGCTTTCTTT
TRBV30	-	TRBJ1-4	-	CAWSAGLGGEKLFF	TGTGCCTGGAGCGCCGGCCTCGGGGGGGAAAAACTGTTTTTT
TRBV6-5	-	TRBJ2-7	TRBD2	CASSYPGGEQYF	TGTGCCAGCAGTTACCCGGGAGGCGAGCAGTACTTC
TRBV11-2	-	TRBJ1-4	-	CASSSRVKGNEKLFF	TGTGCCAGCAGCTCCCGGGTTAAGGGGAATGAAAAACTGTTTTTT
TRBV30	-	TRBJ2-7	-	CAWSSVKGVQMRQYF	TGTGCCTGGAGCTCCGTGAAGGGGGTACAAATGCGGCAGTACTTC
TRBV27	-	TRBJ2-1	-	CASETVNEQFF	TGTGCCAGCGAGACTGTTAATGAGCAGTTCTTC
TRBV7-2	-	TRBJ2-3	-	CASSGGPGSVDTQYF	TGTGCCAGCAGCGGGGGCCCAGGGAGTGTGGATACGCAGTATTTT
TRBV6-4	-	TRBJ2-2	-	CASSDSNANTGELFF	TGTGCCAGCAGTGATTCCAACGCGAACACCGGGGAGCTGTTTTTT
TRBV5-6	-	TRBJ2-1	TRBD1	CASSLGQGVYNEQFF	TGTGCCAGCAGCTTGGGGCAGGGGGTGTACAATGAGCAGTTCTTC
TRBV9	-	TRBJ1-4	-	CASSSRGITNEKLFF	TGTGCCAGCAGCTCTCGGGGGATCACTAATGAAAAACTGTTTTTT
TRBV5-8	once	TRBJ1-5	TRBD1	CASSVSRGGNQPQHF	TGTGCCAGCAGCGTAAGCAGGGGGGGCAATCAGCCCCAGCATTTT
TRBV30	-	TRBJ1-1	-	CAWSVQRIRAFF	TGTGCCTGGAGTGTACAGCGGATCCGAGCTTTCTTT
TRBV7-9	-	TRBJ1-6	-	CASSLVGLGLDSPLHF	TGTGCCAGCAGCTTAGTCGGGTTAGGCCTGGATTCACCCCTCCACTTT